These 6 T cell receptor beta chains came from one sample sequenced in a study of regulatory T cells in long-lasting Graves disease. Time point noted: newly diagnosed GD, antithyroid drugs for less than 3 months. PBMC-extracted RNA yielded the TCR library. iRepertoire HTBI primers and Arm-PCR of CDR3 regions built TCR beta libraries. Via MiXCR, TCRdb re-called the multiplex PCR reads, giving one row per CDR3 protein. The sample includes hundreds of thousands of distinct CDR3 sequences, less than 20% of them seen just once. This sample also appeared in a second study, on T cells in Graves' hyperthyroidism and ophthalmopathy.

The specimen comprised peripheral blood mononuclear cells (PBMCs), sampled at new diagnosis, from a patient treated with antithyroid drugs. The receptors stem from a young woman with Graves disease.

This clonotype was detected many times. The genes are TRBV11-3 and TRBJ2-2; tentatively, D is TRBD2 (5 bases). In germline, CDR1 is SGHNT, CDR2 YENEEA. The CDR3 has 13 residues. With 6 bases removed from V and 7 bases from J, the gap between germline ends came to 12 bases. The CDR3 nucleotides read TGTGCCAGCAGTGGGGATCGGGGCGGGGAGCTGTTTTTT. Translation gives CASSGDRGGELFF.

This clonotype was observed many times. This chain connects TRBV20-1 to TRBJ2-1; TRBD2 aligns across 11 bases. The CDR3 contains 17 residues. CDR1 and CDR2 from the germline V gene are DFQATT and SNEGSKA (reference sequence). The V segment lost 3 bases and the J segment 1 base; nucleotides outside the gene matches: 8. DNA of the CDR3: TGCAGTGCTAGTCTCAATCTAGCGGGAGGTTCCTACAATGAGCAGTTCTTC. It yields the protein CSASLNLAGGSYNEQFF.

With respect to this clonotype: A read error is the likely source, as a far larger clone sits one nucleotide away. The chain recombines TRBV6-2 or TRBV6-3 with TRBJ2-1; a possible D gene is TRBD1 (5 bases). Germline V gives CDR1 MNHEY, CDR2 SVGEGT. V lost 4 bases and J lost 8, with 12 bases in between. The CDR3 length is 13 residues. The CDR3 loop reads CASSFDSYDEQFF. In nucleotides, the CDR3 is TGTGCCAGCAGTTTTGACAGTTACGATGAGCAGTTCTTC.

V is TRBV9 and J is TRBJ2-2; D perhaps matches TRBD1 (6 bases). CDR3 size: 15 residues. The V end was cut by 0 bases, the J end by 5 bases, with 11 bases between. CDR1 is SGDLS and CDR2 is YYNGEE in the germline V gene. CDR3 residues: CASSVDRVGTGELFF. CDR3 sequence (DNA): TGTGCCAGCAGCGTAGACAGGGTAGGGACCGGGGAGCTGTTTTTT.

Many counts were recorded for this clonotype. This chain connects TRBV2 to TRBJ1-2; the match to TRBD1 covers 7 bases. V gave up 4 bases and J gave up 2 bases; unmatched junction bases: 7. There are 15 residues in the CDR3. The germline CDR1 and CDR2 sequences are SNHLY and FYNNEI. This chain's CDR3 is CASSVEGALNYGYTF. The CDR3 region has the DNA TGTGCCAGCAGTGTGGAGGGGGCCTTAAACTATGGCTACACCTTC.

About this clonotype: Relative to the germline gene, one junction end is altered; a read error may explain this. The rearrangement uses TRBV5-1 and TRBJ1-2; possible D gene TRBD1, 5 bases. CDR3 length equals 12 residues. Germline CDR1 reads SGHRS; CDR2 reads YFSETQ. CDR3: CASSAGSFGTNF. In DNA, the CDR3 is TGCGCCAGCAGCGCCGGATCTTTCGGGACCAACTTC.